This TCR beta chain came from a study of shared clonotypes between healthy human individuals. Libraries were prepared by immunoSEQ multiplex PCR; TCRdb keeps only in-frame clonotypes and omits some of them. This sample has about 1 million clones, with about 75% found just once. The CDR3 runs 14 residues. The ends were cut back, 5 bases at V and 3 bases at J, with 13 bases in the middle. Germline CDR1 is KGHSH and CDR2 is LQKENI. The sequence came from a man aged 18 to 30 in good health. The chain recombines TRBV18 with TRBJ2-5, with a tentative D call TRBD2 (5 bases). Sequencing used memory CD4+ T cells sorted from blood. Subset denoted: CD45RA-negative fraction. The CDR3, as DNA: TGTGCCAGCTCATCTTCCGGGATGAAAGAGACCCAGTACTTC. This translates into CASSSSGMKETQYF. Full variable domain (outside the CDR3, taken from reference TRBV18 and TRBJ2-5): NAGVMQNPRHLVRRRGQEARLRCSPMKGHSHVYWYRQLPEEGLKFMVYLQKENIIDESGMPKERFSAEFPKEGPSILRIQQVVRGDSAAYFCASSSSGMKETQYFGPGTRLLVL.